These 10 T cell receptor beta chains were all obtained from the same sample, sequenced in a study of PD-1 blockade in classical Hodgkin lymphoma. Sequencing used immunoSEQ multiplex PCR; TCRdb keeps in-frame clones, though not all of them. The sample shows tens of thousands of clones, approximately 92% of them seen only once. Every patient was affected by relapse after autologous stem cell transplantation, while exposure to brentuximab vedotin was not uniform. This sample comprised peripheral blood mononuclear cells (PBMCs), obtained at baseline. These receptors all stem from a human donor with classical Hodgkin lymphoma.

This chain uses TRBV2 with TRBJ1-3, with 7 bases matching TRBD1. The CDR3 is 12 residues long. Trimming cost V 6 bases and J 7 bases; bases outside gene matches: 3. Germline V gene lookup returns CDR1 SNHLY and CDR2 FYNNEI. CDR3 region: CASSGTVNTIYF. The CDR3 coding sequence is TGTGCCAGCAGCGGGACAGTGAACACCATATATTTT.

CDR3 in amino acids: CAWDTYTGELFF. The CDR3 coding sequence is TGTGCCTGGGACACCTACACCGGGGAGCTGTTTTTT. This chain links TRBV30 with TRBJ2-2; D is unclear. The germline V gene has CDR1 GTSNPN and CDR2 SVGIG (reference sequence). There are 12 residues in the CDR3. V lost 5 bases and J 3 bases, leaving 7 bases between the germline ends.

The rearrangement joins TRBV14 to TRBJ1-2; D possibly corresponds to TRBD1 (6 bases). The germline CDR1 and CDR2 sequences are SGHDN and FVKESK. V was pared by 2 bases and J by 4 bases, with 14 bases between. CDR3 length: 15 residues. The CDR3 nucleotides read TGTGCCAGCAGCCAAAAGGGGGATTCCTTCTATGGCTACACCTTC. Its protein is CASSQKGDSFYGYTF.

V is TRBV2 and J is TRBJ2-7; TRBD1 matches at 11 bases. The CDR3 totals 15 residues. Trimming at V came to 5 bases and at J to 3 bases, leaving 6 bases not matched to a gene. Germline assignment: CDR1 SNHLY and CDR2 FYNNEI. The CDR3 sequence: CASSRTGGVIYEQYF. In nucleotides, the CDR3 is TGTGCCAGCAGTCGGACAGGGGGCGTAATCTACGAGCAGTACTTC.

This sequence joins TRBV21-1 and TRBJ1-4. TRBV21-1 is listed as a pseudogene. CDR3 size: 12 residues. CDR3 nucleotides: TGTGCCACCAAGAGAACTAATGAAAAACTGTTTTTT. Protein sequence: CATKRTNEKLFF.

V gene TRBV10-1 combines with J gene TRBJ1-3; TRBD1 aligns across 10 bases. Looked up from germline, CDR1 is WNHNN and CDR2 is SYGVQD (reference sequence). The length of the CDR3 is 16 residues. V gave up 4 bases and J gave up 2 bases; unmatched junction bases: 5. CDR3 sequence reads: CASSAPGTGAGNTIYF. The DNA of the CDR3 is TGCGCCAGCAGTGCCCCCGGGACAGGGGCTGGAAACACCATATATTTT.

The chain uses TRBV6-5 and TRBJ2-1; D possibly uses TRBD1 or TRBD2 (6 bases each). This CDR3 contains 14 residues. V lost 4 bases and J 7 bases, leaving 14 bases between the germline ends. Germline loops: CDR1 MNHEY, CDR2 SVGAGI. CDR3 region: CASSSLGGPNEQFF. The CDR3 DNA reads TGTGCCAGCAGTTCCCTGGGGGGCCCAAATGAGCAGTTCTTC.

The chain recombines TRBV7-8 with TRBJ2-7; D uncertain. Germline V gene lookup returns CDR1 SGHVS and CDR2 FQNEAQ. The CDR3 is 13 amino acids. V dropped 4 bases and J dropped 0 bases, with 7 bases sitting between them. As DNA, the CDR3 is TGTGCCAGCAGCTCGTATCTCTCCTACGAGCAGTACTTC. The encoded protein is CASSSYLSYEQYF. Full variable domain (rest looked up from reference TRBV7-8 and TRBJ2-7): GAGVSQSPRYKVAKRGQDVALRCDPISGHVSLFWYQQALGQGPEFLTYFQNEAQLDKSGLPSDRFFAERPEGSVSTLKIQRTQQEDSAVYLCASSSYLSYEQYFGPGTRLTVT.

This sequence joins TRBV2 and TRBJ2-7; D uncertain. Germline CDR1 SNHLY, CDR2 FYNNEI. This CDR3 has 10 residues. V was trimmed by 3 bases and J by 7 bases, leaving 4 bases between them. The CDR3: CASSDWEQYF. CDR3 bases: TGTGCCAGCAGTGACTGGGAGCAGTACTTC.

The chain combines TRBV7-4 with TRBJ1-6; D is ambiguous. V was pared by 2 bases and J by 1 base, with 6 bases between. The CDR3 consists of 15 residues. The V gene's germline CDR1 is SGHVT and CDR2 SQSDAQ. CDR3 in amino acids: CASSLSVSYNSPLHF. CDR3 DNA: TGTGCCAGCAGCTTAAGTGTGTCCTATAATTCACCCCTCCACTTT.